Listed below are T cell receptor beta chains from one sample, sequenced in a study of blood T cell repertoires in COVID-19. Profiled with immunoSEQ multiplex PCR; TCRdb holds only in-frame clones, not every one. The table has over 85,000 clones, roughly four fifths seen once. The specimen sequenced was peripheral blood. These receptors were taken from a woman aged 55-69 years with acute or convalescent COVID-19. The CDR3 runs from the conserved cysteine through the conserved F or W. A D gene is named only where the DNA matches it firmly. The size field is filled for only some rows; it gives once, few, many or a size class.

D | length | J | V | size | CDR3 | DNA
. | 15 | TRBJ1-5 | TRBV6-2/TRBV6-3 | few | CASSQGQTDVQPQHF | TGTGCCAGCAGTCAAGGACAAACCGATGTACAGCCCCAGCATTTT
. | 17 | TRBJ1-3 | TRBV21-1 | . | CASSKGTGDSSGNTIYF | TGTGCCAGCAGCAAGGGGACAGGGGACTCCTCTGGAAACACCATATATTTT
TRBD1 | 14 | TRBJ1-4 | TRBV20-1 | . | CSASLTGHNEKLFF | TGCAGTGCTAGTCTGACAGGGCATAATGAAAAACTGTTTTTT
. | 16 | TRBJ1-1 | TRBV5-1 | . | CASSPLQNGLNGEAFF | TGCGCCAGCAGTCCCCTTCAGAATGGCCTTAATGGTGAAGCTTTCTTT
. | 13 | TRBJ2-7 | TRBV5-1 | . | CASSLGAAYEQYF | TGCGCCAGCAGCTTGGGGGCAGCCTACGAGCAGTACTTC
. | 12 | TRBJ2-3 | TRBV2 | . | CASSEQEPAESF | TGTGCCAGCAGTGAACAAGAACCCGCAGAATCTTTT
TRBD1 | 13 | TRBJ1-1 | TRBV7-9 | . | CASKGRGLTEAFF | TGTGCCAGCAAGGGAAGGGGGCTCACTGAAGCTTTCTTT
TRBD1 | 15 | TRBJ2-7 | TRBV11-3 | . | CASSYRTGGPGEQYF | TGTGCCAGCAGCTACAGGACAGGGGGCCCTGGGGAGCAGTACTTC
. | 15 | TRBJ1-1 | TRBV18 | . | CASSPPTGRNTEAFF | TGTGCCAGCTCACCCCCTACAGGTCGGAACACTGAAGCTTTCTTT
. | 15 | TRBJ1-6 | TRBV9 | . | CASSPGALNNSPLHF | TGTGCCAGCAGCCCGGGAGCGCTGAATAATTCACCCCTCCACTTT
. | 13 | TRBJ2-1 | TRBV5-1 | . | CASSPPGINEQFF | TGCGCCAGCAGCCCCCCGGGAATCAATGAGCAGTTCTTC
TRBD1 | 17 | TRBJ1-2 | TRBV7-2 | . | CASSLVPTGGIRGGYTF | TGTGCCAGCAGCTTAGTGCCGACAGGGGGCATAAGAGGGGGCTACACCTTC
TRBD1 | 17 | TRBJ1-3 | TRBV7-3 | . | CASSLFRDSYFGNTIYF | TGTGCCAGCAGCTTGTTCCGGGACAGCTATTTTGGAAACACCATATATTTT
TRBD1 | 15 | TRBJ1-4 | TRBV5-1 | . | CASSLSVRGTEKLFF | TGCGCCAGCAGCTTGAGCGTCAGGGGGACGGAAAAACTGTTTTTT
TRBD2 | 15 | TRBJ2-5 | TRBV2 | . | CAGQEGGGRKETQYF | TGTGCCGGCCAAGAAGGCGGGGGAAGGAAAGAGACCCAGTACTTC
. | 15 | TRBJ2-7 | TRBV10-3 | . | CAIRSYQGLTYEQYF | TGTGCCATCAGGTCTTATCAGGGACTTACCTACGAGCAGTACTTC
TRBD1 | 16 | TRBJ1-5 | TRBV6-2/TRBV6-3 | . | CASSITPDRGLWPQHF | TGTGCCAGCAGTATTACCCCTGACAGGGGGTTGTGGCCCCAGCATTTT
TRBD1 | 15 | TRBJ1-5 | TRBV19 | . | CASRPGTGGRQPQHF | TGTGCCAGTAGGCCCGGGACAGGGGGGCGGCAGCCCCAGCATTTT
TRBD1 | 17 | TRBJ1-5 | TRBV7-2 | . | CASSLGGQGYSNQPQHF | TGTGCCAGCAGCTTAGGGGGACAGGGGTATAGCAATCAGCCCCAGCATTTT
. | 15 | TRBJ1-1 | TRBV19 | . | CASSWQLYSNTEAFF | TGTGCCAGTAGTTGGCAATTGTATTCGAACACTGAAGCTTTCTTT
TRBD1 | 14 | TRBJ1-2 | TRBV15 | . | CATSRGGQGNGYTF | TGTGCCACCAGCAGAGGGGGACAGGGAAATGGCTACACCTTC
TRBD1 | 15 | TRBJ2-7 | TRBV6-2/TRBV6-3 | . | CASSWLRTGANEQYF | TGTGCCAGCAGTTGGTTGCGGACAGGAGCAAACGAGCAGTACTTC
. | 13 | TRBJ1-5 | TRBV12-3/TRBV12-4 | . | CASTRQVRGAQHF | TGTGCCAGCACGCGACAGGTTCGGGGGGCCCAGCATTTT
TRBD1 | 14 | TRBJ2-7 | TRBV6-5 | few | CASSSGTASYEQYF | TGTGCCAGCAGTTCCGGGACAGCCTCCTACGAGCAGTACTTC
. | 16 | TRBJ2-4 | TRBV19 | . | CASSAQGAAAKNIQYF | TGTGCCAGTAGTGCACAGGGAGCGGCGGCCAAAAACATTCAGTACTTC
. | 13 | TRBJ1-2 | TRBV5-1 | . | CASSHDSSYGYTF | TGCGCCAGCAGCCATGACAGCTCATATGGCTACACCTTC
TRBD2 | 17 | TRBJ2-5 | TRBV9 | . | CASSDGTSGGARETQYF | TGTGCCAGCAGCGATGGGACTAGCGGGGGGGCGAGGGAGACCCAGTACTTC
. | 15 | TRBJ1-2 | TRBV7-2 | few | CASSLEMSGSYGYTF | TGTGCCAGCAGCCTGGAGATGTCCGGAAGCTATGGCTACACCTTC